This paragraph reports one T cell receptor beta chain. Assay execution took place at the deep level. The assay was immunoSEQ multiplex PCR, and TCRdb's table has in-frame clones only and misses some. This sample yields about 2.2 million clones, of which roughly 95% are seen a single time; about 1.7% belongs to the top ten. V was pared by 4 bases and J by 7 bases, with 8 bases between. There are 11 residues in the CDR3. Germline values: CDR1 MNHEY, CDR2 SMNVEV (reference sequence). Naive CD8 cells lacked CD45RO, underwent positive selection for CCR7 and left out terminally differentiated effector memory CD45RA+ cells. Nashville, Tennessee was home to all donors, who were Caucasian adults. The data were taken from a study of shared clonotypes between healthy human individuals.

Sequencing was carried out using naive CD8+ T cells from PBMCs. V is TRBV27 and J is TRBJ2-7; D is uncertain. The clonotype comes from a man aged 18-30 years in good health. Some clones in this sample may be carry-over from other donors' samples. This chain's CDR3 is CASSSLKEQYF. In DNA, the CDR3 is TGTGCCAGCAGTTCCCTCAAAGAGCAGTACTTC.